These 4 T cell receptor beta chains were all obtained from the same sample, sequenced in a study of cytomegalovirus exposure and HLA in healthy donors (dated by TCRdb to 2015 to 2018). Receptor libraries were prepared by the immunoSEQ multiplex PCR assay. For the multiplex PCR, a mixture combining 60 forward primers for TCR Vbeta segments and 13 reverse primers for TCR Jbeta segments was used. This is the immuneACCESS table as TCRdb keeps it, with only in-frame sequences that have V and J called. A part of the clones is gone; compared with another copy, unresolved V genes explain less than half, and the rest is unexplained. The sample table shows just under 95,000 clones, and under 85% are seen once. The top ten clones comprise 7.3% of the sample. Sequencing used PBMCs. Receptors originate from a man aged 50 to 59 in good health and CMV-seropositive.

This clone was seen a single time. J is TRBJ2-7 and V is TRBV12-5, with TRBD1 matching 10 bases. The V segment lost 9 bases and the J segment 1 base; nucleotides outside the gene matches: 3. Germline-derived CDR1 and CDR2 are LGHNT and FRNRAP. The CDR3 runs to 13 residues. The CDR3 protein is CASRQGASYEQYF. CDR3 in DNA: TGTGCTAGCAGACAGGGGGCATCCTACGAGCAGTACTTC.

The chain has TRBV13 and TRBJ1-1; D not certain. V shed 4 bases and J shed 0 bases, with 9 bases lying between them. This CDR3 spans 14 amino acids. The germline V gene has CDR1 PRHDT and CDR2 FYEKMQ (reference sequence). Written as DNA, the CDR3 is TGTGCCAGCAGCTGGGGAGTCATGAACACTGAAGCTTTCTTT. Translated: CASSWGVMNTEAFF.

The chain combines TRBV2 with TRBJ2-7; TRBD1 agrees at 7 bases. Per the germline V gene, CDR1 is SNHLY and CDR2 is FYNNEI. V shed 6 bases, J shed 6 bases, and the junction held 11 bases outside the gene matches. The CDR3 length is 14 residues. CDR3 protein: CASRPDRYLPEQYF. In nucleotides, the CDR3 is TGTGCCAGCAGGCCGGACAGGTACCTTCCCGAGCAGTACTTC.

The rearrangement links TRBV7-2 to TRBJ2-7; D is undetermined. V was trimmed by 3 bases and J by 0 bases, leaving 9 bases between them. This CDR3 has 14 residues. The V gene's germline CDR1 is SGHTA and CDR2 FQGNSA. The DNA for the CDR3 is TGTGCCAGCAGCTTCGATATCAGCTCCTACGAGCAGTACTTC. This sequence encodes CASSFDISSYEQYF.